Listed below are T cell receptor beta chains from one sample, sequenced in a study of blood T cell repertoires in COVID-19. Assay: immunoSEQ multiplex PCR; the TCRdb copy retains only in-frame clones and omits some. The data show approximately 210,000 clones, around 82% seen once. Sequencing was done on a sample of peripheral blood. The receptors derive from a woman in her fifties or sixties with acute or convalescent COVID-19. CDR3s leave out the opening cysteine and the closing phenylalanine or tryptophan. Clone size is shown for a subset of rows, as once, few, many or a class of expanded clone.

TRBJ1-5,TRBV7-9,.,ASSLAGTQNQPQH
TRBJ2-1,TRBV7-6,.,ASSLVGTSVLAEQF
TRBJ2-1,TRBV5-4,.,ASSLATSLSYNEQF
TRBJ1-3,TRBV7-9,.,ASSLVAKPGNTIY
TRBJ2-3,TRBV2,.,ASSERMTSGRPDTQY
TRBJ2-3,TRBV30,once,ACQKRTDTQY
TRBJ2-1,TRBV9,.,ASSVAAGTLYNEQF
TRBJ2-5,TRBV5-1,.,ASSLGAEETQY
TRBJ1-1,TRBV19,many,ASSPGLGNTEAF
TRBJ2-1,TRBV7-3,.,ASGPGDIYNEQF
TRBJ2-1,TRBV2,.,ASSAGTGLGNEQF
TRBJ2-1,TRBV14,once,ASSQDQGLAGVLEQF
TRBJ2-2,TRBV9,.,ASSALLTGELF
TRBJ2-1,TRBV15,.,ATQGTSGRPSSYNEQF
TRBJ2-1,TRBV18,.,ASSPQERTGGTNEQF
TRBJ2-2,TRBV2,.,ASRGEGMNTGELF
TRBJ2-1,TRBV12-5,.,ASLGTWGEQF
TRBJ2-5,TRBV6-6,.,ASRPGQADQETQY
TRBJ2-1,TRBV27,.,ASSEGLAGVSYNEQF
TRBJ2-7,TRBV10-3,few,AISGEIGVYEQY
TRBJ1-1,TRBV4-1,few,ASSQGDREIEAF
TRBJ2-7,TRBV4-1,.,ASSHPGLSYEQY
TRBJ1-1,TRBV18,.,ASSPSPGTGNTEAF
TRBJ2-5,TRBV2,once,ASKTDFTYQETQY
TRBJ2-3,TRBV10-3,.,ATTERLAGGGSTDTQY
TRBJ2-7,TRBV13,.,ASSFFQAPYEQY
TRBJ2-1,TRBV27,.,ASSLSGTSGGTYNEQF